The 13 T cell receptor beta chains reported below all come from one sample, sequenced in a study of T cell responses to AZD1222 COVID-19 vaccine. Profiling relied on immunoSEQ multiplex PCR, and the TCRdb table lists in-frame clones only, not all of them. The table includes 150,000 or so clones, roughly 90% detected once. The source was peripheral blood, collected on day 0 of AZD1222 vaccination. The receptors were gathered from an adult in good health.

This clone was detected only a few times. The chain carries TRBV30 and TRBJ1-6, with D perhaps TRBD1 (5 bases). Germline V lookup: CDR1 GTSNPN, CDR2 SVGIG (reference sequence). The length of the CDR3 is 12 residues. V dropped 4 bases and J dropped 5 bases, with 6 bases sitting between them. The CDR3 reads CAWMGDNSPLHF. CDR3 nucleotide sequence: TGTGCCTGGATGGGGGATAATTCACCCCTCCACTTT. Together with reference TRBV30 and TRBJ1-6, the CDR3 gives the full variable domain: SQTIHQWPATLVQPVGSPLSLECTVEGTSNPNLYWYRQAAGRGLQLLFYSVGIGQISSEVPQNLSASRPQDRQFILSSKKLLLSDSGFYLCAWMGDNSPLHFGNGTRLTVT.

The chain employs TRBV6-6 and TRBJ1-2, with 8 bases that match TRBD1. In germline, CDR1 is MNHNY, CDR2 SVGAGI (reference sequence). V lost 10 bases and J lost 8; bases outside the gene matches: 9. The CDR3 is 12 amino acids. The CDR3 reads CAIPGQASGYTF. The CDR3 nucleotides read TGTGCCATTCCGGGACAGGCCTCGGGCTACACCTTC.

This clone was counted a single time. The rearrangement links TRBV18 to TRBJ1-1; D uncertain. The ends were cut back, 6 bases at V and 3 bases at J, with 14 bases in the middle. This CDR3 comprises 14 residues. CDR1 and CDR2 from the germline V gene are KGHSH and LQKENI. The CDR3 nucleotides read TGTGCCAGCTCGCCGACGGAGGGATACACTGAAGCTTTCTTT. This encodes CASSPTEGYTEAFF.

The J gene is TRBJ2-7, the V gene TRBV5-1; a possible D gene is TRBD2 (6 bases). Germline V lookup: CDR1 SGHRS, CDR2 YFSETQ. Deletions cut 1 base from V and 2 bases from J, with 10 bases between. CDR3 length: 14 amino acids. CDR3: CASSLNAGPYEQYF. In nucleotides, the CDR3 is TGCGCCAGCAGCTTGAACGCGGGGCCCTACGAGCAGTACTTC.

This sequence joins TRBV5-5 and TRBJ1-3, with a tentative D call TRBD1 (5 bases). V was pared by 0 bases and J by 0 bases, with 13 bases between. This CDR3 spans 17 amino acids. Germline loops: CDR1 SGHKS, CDR2 YYEKEE (reference sequence). The CDR3 DNA sequence: TGTGCCAGCAGCTTGGTATTGGACACCTTCTCTGGAAACACCATATATTTT. It codes for CASSLVLDTFSGNTIYF.

This clone was counted once. The genes are TRBV27 and TRBJ2-2; D perhaps matches TRBD1 (5 bases). There are 13 residues in the CDR3. Trimming stripped 7 bases from V and 5 bases from J, with 11 bases between. Per the germline V gene, CDR1 is MNHEY and CDR2 is SMNVEV (reference sequence). CDR3 sequence reads: CASTGRVTGELFF. DNA for the CDR3: TGTGCCAGCACGGGCAGGGTGACCGGGGAGCTGTTTTTT.

The chain carries TRBV21-1 and TRBJ2-3; the DNA was not compared with TRBD2, the D call given in the table. TRBV21-1 is recorded as a pseudogene. This CDR3 is built from 18 residues. CDR3 protein: CASSPTSGRTPGTDTQYF. In DNA, the CDR3 is TGTGCCAGCAGCCCGACTAGCGGGAGGACCCCGGGCACAGATACGCAGTATTTT.

V usage is TRBV6-5 and J usage is TRBJ2-7; the D call may be TRBD1 or TRBD2 (5 bases each). The germline V gene has CDR1 MNHEY and CDR2 SVGAGI. This CDR3 region has 15 residues. Deletions cut 5 bases from V and 2 bases from J, with 16 bases between. CDR3 protein: CASSRSGTRTYEQYF. CDR3 nucleotide sequence: TGTGCCAGCAGTCGCTCCGGGACCCGTACCTACGAGCAGTACTTC.

The genes are TRBV7-2 and TRBJ1-3; D call uncertain. The germline V and J ends were trimmed by 1 base and 8 bases, with 9 bases remaining between them. The CDR3 is 13 amino acids. Germline V CDR1 and CDR2: SGHTA, FQGNSA. This chain's CDR3 is CASSLDLVDTIYF. The CDR3 region has the DNA TGTGCCAGCAGCTTAGACTTGGTGGACACCATATATTTT.

The rearrangement links TRBV5-1 to TRBJ2-5, with D tentatively TRBD1 (5 bases). V shed 4 bases and J shed 5 bases, with 6 bases lying between them. Germline CDR1 is SGHRS and CDR2 is YFSETQ. The CDR3 sequence is 11 residues long. CDR3 bases: TGCGCCAGCAGCGGGGCGGAGACCCAGTACTTC. Amino acid sequence: CASSGAETQYF. The full variable domain, in which reference TRBV5-1 and TRBJ2-5 provide the parts outside the CDR3, is KAGVTQTPRYLIKTRGQQVTLSCSPISGHRSVSWYQQTPGQGLQFLFEYFSETQRNKGNFPGRFSGRQFSNSRSEMNVSTLELGDSALYLCASSGAETQYFGPGTRLLVL.

This CDR3 reads CASSFSVGAKNIQYF. The DNA of the CDR3 is TGTGCCAGCAGCTTCTCTGTAGGGGCCAAAAACATTCAGTACTTC. The chain has TRBV7-9 and TRBJ2-4; no firm D call. Germline V gives CDR1 SEHNR, CDR2 FQNEAQ (reference sequence). The CDR3 spans 15 residues. V was shortened by 3 bases and J by 1 base, with 10 bases between the two germline ends. The complete variable domain, with remaining parts taken from reference TRBV7-9 and TRBJ2-4, reads DTGVSQNPRHKITKRGQNVTFRCDPISEHNRLYWYRQTLGQGPEFLTYFQNEAQLEKSRLLSDRFSAERPKGSFSTLEIQRTEQGDSAMYLCASSFSVGAKNIQYFGAGTRLSVL.

This clone showed up just a few times. J is TRBJ1-2 and V is TRBV7-9, with 8 bases matching TRBD1. The CDR3 length is 19 residues. With V trimmed by 3 bases and J by 1 base, 16 bases remained unmatched. Per germline, CDR1 SEHNR and CDR2 FQNEAQ (reference sequence). The CDR3 sequence is CASSFTAGQGGADNYGYTF. CDR3 nucleotide sequence: TGTGCCAGCAGCTTCACAGCCGGACAGGGAGGCGCGGATAACTATGGCTACACCTTC. The full variable domain, in which reference TRBV7-9 and TRBJ1-2 provide the parts outside the CDR3, is DTGVSQNPRHKITKRGQNVTFRCDPISEHNRLYWYRQTLGQGPEFLTYFQNEAQLEKSRLLSDRFSAERPKGSFSTLEIQRTEQGDSAMYLCASSFTAGQGGADNYGYTFGSGTRLTVV.

The chain carries TRBV28 and TRBJ1-5; a weak D match, TRBD1 (5 bases). The CDR3 length is 14 residues. V lost 6 bases, J lost 11 bases, and 20 bases lay in between. Per the germline V gene, CDR1 is MDHEN and CDR2 is SYDVKM. In DNA, the CDR3 is TGTGCCAGCAGCGGGGCTACTTATCGCAAAGCCCAGCATTTT. Encoded protein: CASSGATYRKAQHF.